Listed below are T cell receptor beta chains from one sample, sequenced in a study of cytomegalovirus exposure and HLA in healthy donors. The assay was immunoSEQ multiplex PCR, and TCRdb's table has in-frame clones only and misses some. Among approximately 160,000 clones listed, 82% were seen once. The sample taken for sequencing was PBMCs. These receptors were collected from a girl aged 5-17 years in good health and CMV-seropositive. Both conserved end residues are part of each CDR3. The D gene is left open where the match is weak. For some rows the clone size is stated as once, few or many, or as a class when expanded; others skip it.

-	-	TRBV6-1	TRBJ2-1	TGTGCCAGCAGTATTGTTTTGGGAGACGATGAGCAGTTCTTC	CASSIVLGDDEQFF
-	-	TRBV30	TRBJ2-1	TGTGCCTGGACGGGGGAATACAATGAGCAGTTCTTC	CAWTGEYNEQFF
few	-	TRBV5-1	TRBJ1-1	TGCGCCAGCAGCGGACAGTCTGGAAACACTGAAGCTTTCTTT	CASSGQSGNTEAFF
-	-	TRBV2	TRBJ2-5	TGTGCCAGCAGCTATGACTACCAAGAGACCCAGTACTTC	CASSYDYQETQYF
-	TRBD1	TRBV5-1	TRBJ2-2	TGCGCCAGCAGCCGCGACAGGGGAACCGGGGAGCTGTTTTTT	CASSRDRGTGELFF
-	-	TRBV7-9	TRBJ1-1	TGTGCCAGCAGTTTCGGTGGGGGGGATGAAGCTTTCTTT	CASSFGGGDEAFF
-	-	TRBV29-1	TRBJ2-3	TGCAGCTCAAGACTGGCTAGCACAGATACGCAGTATTTT	CSSRLASTDTQYF
-	-	TRBV2	TRBJ2-7	TGTGCCAGCACTGAATCAGGGCTTTCCTACGAGCAGTACTTC	CASTESGLSYEQYF
-	TRBD2	TRBV19	TRBJ2-1	TGTGCCAGTAGTATGGGAGCGGGGGGATCTTACAATGAGCAGTTCTTC	CASSMGAGGSYNEQFF
-	TRBD2	TRBV28	TRBJ2-2	TGTGCCAGCAGTCCCCGGGGGGGCCAGATTCTGAACACCGGGGAGCTGTTTTTT	CASSPRGGQILNTGELFF
-	-	TRBV5-1	TRBJ1-4	TGCGCCAGCAGCTTGGCGTCGGGACTCGGTGAAAAACTGTTTTTT	CASSLASGLGEKLFF
-	-	TRBV4-1	TRBJ1-1	TGCGCCAGCAGCCAAGTAACAGAGAACACTGAAGCTTTCTTT	CASSQVTENTEAFF
-	TRBD2	TRBV9	TRBJ2-1	TGTGCCAGCAGCGGCCGCCGGAGGCTAGCGGGAAACAATGAGCAGTTCTTC	CASSGRRRLAGNNEQFF
-	-	TRBV30	TRBJ2-7	TGTGCCTGGTCCGCAGGGGTCTCCTACGAGCAGTACTTC	CAWSAGVSYEQYF
-	-	TRBV27	TRBJ1-2	TGTGCCAGCAGTTCAGGTTTAAGTGGCTACACCTTC	CASSSGLSGYTF
-	TRBD2	TRBV5-1	TRBJ2-3	TGCGCCAGCAAACGGACTAGCGGGGGAAGCACAGATACGCAGTATTTT	CASKRTSGGSTDTQYF
-	TRBD2	TRBV7-6	TRBJ2-7	TGTGCCAGCAGCCCGAGGACTAGCGCACACTACGAGCAGTACTTC	CASSPRTSAHYEQYF
-	-	TRBV9	TRBJ1-1	TGTGCCAGCAGCGCTCAACAGGGCAACACTGAAGCTTTCTTT	CASSAQQGNTEAFF
-	TRBD1	TRBV6-1	TRBJ2-7	TGTGCCAGCAGTCACCTGACAGGGGGTAACTACGAGCAGTACTTC	CASSHLTGGNYEQYF
-	-	TRBV6-5	TRBJ2-7	TGTGCCAGCAGTTATATACAGGGCTCCTACGAGCAGTACTTC	CASSYIQGSYEQYF
-	TRBD2	TRBV6-6	TRBJ2-2	TGTGCCAGCAGTTACCCTAAGGGGACTAGCGGGGGGGAGCTGTTTTTT	CASSYPKGTSGGELFF
-	TRBD2	TRBV6-4	TRBJ2-1	TGTGCCAGCAGTGACTCGGGGGGGTACGAGCAGTTCTTC	CASSDSGGYEQFF
-	-	TRBV19	TRBJ2-1	TGTGCCAGTAGTTCCGGCGGGGTTCTGAGCTCCTACAATGAGCAGTTCTTC	CASSSGGVLSSYNEQFF
few	-	TRBV10-3	TRBJ1-4	TGTGCCATCAGTGATGGACGGGGTAATGAAAAACTGTTTTTT	CAISDGRGNEKLFF
-	TRBD2	TRBV5-1	TRBJ2-3	TGCGCCAGCAGCCCGACGGGACTAGCGGGAGGGAGCACAGATACGCAGTATTTT	CASSPTGLAGGSTDTQYF
once	-	TRBV18	TRBJ1-3	TGTGCCAGCTCACCAAGGGAGGAGCTCTGGGGAAACACCATATATTTT	CASSPREELWGNTIYF
-	-	TRBV4-1	TRBJ1-4	TGCGCCAGCAGCCTAACAACTAATGAAAAACTGTTTTTT	CASSLTTNEKLFF
-	-	TRBV5-6	TRBJ1-2	TGTGCCAGCAGCACCGAGTTGGATGGCTACACCTTC	CASSTELDGYTF
once	-	TRBV6-1	TRBJ1-5	TGTGCCAGCAGTGAACCGGTAGGAGGGCCCCAGCATTTT	CASSEPVGGPQHF
-	-	TRBV6-1	TRBJ2-2	TGTGCCAGCAGTGATCCGGACACGGCTTATTCCGGGGAGCTGTTTTTT	CASSDPDTAYSGELFF
-	-	TRBV30	TRBJ2-6	TGTGCCTGGAAGGTGGGACACATCTCTGGGGCCAACGTCCTGACTTTC	CAWKVGHISGANVLTF
-	-	TRBV19	TRBJ2-4	TGTGCCAGTAGTATATCCGCAGGGGTAAAAAACATTCAGTACTTC	CASSISAGVKNIQYF
-	-	TRBV20-1	TRBJ1-1	TGCAGTGCTCGGTCATTACCTGAAGCTTTCTTT	CSARSLPEAFF
once	-	TRBV7-8	TRBJ1-5	TGTGCCAGCAGCTTAGGACTGAATCAGCCCCAGCATTTT	CASSLGLNQPQHF
few	-	TRBV28	TRBJ1-5	TGTGCCAGCAGTTTACAGGGTCAGCCCCAGCATTTT	CASSLQGQPQHF
-	TRBD1	TRBV14	TRBJ2-5	TGTGCCAGCAGCCCTGGGACAGAAGTCCAAGAGACCCAGTACTTC	CASSPGTEVQETQYF
few	-	TRBV19	TRBJ1-5	TGTGCCAGTAGTTCCCGGGGGGGGCTTAGCAATCAGCCCCAGCATTTT	CASSSRGGLSNQPQHF
-	-	TRBV4-1	TRBJ1-6	TGCGCCAGCAGCCAAAGGGGTAAACAGGCTAATTCACCCCTCCACTTT	CASSQRGKQANSPLHF
-	TRBD1	TRBV27	TRBJ1-2	TGTGCCAGCAGTTTACGCAAGGGACAGGGGCGGTTTGGGATCCCCTATGGCTACACCTTC	CASSLRKGQGRFGIPYGYTF
-	-	TRBV4-2	TRBJ2-1	TGTGCCAGCAGCCAAGGAGGGGGCTCCTACAATGAGCAGTTCTTC	CASSQGGGSYNEQFF
-	-	TRBV6-5	TRBJ1-2	TGTGCCAGCAGTATGAGGAACTATGGCTACACCTTC	CASSMRNYGYTF
once	-	TRBV28	TRBJ1-2	TGTGCCAGCAGTTTAAGGGGGTATGGGGGTCTGGGTTCCAACTATGGCTACACCTTC	CASSLRGYGGLGSNYGYTF
-	TRBD2	TRBV4-2	TRBJ2-5	TGTGCCAGCAGCCTTGGGACTAGCGGGGGGTTGCAGACCCAGTACTTC	CASSLGTSGGLQTQYF
-	TRBD1	TRBV29-1	TRBJ1-1	TGCAGCGTTGTCCTAGGGGGCCGGCGCACTGAAGCTTTCTTT	CSVVLGGRRTEAFF
-	-	TRBV7-9	TRBJ1-1	TGTGCCAGCAGCTTAGCAGTTACAGTCGAAGCTTTCTTT	CASSLAVTVEAFF
-	TRBD1	TRBV5-1	TRBJ2-4	TGCGCCAGCAGCTTGGAGGGTGGACAGGGGGCTGACAAAAACATTCAGTACTTC	CASSLEGGQGADKNIQYF
-	TRBD1	TRBV19	TRBJ2-7	TGTGCCAGTAGAGTCCGGGACAGGGGGACCTACGAGCAGTACTTC	CASRVRDRGTYEQYF
few	-	TRBV6-1	TRBJ2-7	TGTGCCAGCAGTGAATCGGAGTCGGCCGAGCAGTACTTC	CASSESESAEQYF
-	TRBD1	TRBV2	TRBJ1-2	TGTGCCAGCAGCTCCGGACAGGGGTATGGCTACACCTTC	CASSSGQGYGYTF
-	-	TRBV19	TRBJ2-6	TGTGCCAGTACTACTTTTTCTGGGGCCAACGTCCTGACTTTC	CASTTFSGANVLTF
once	-	TRBV6-1	TRBJ1-1	TGTGCCAGCAGTGAAGGATTTTGGGGGCAGAGCACTGAAGCTTTCTTT	CASSEGFWGQSTEAFF
once	TRBD1	TRBV9	TRBJ2-2	TGTGCCAGCAGCACAGGGGAGTCGGGGGAGCTGTTTTTT	CASSTGESGELFF
few	-	TRBV9	TRBJ1-1	TGTGCCAGCAGCGCCCTGACAGTTGGTGACACTGAAGCTTTCTTT	CASSALTVGDTEAFF